These 31 T cell receptor beta chains originate from one sample sequenced in a study of blood T cell repertoires in COVID-19 (dated by TCRdb to 2018 to 2020). The library was prepared using the immunoSEQ multiplex PCR assay. Sourced from immuneACCESS, this table was stored by TCRdb with only in-frame sequences that have V and J called. A share of the clones is absent; for the studies checked, an unresolved V gene accounts for under half, and the remainder has no known explanation. Here the sample has about 150,000 clones; roughly 80% occur a single time. The top ten clonotypes cover approximately 8.1% of the sample. The specimen was peripheral blood. The origin of the receptors is a woman aged 80 or over with COVID-19, enrolled during active disease.

This clone turned up a few times. This chain links TRBV9 with TRBJ1-1; D remains ambiguous. Trimming stripped 3 bases from V and 6 bases from J, with 12 bases between. The CDR3 runs 13 residues. The germline CDR1 and CDR2 sequences are SGDLS and YYNGEE. DNA for the CDR3: TGTGCCAGCAGCGCACCCGGGAGCGCTGAAGCTTTCTTT. It is translated as CASSAPGSAEAFF.

The chain combines TRBV6-4 with TRBJ1-2, with a tentative D call TRBD1 (6 bases). Germline lookup yields CDR1 MRHNA and CDR2 SNTAGT. The ends were cut back, 3 bases at V and 4 bases at J, with 9 bases in the middle. The CDR3 consists of 13 residues. CDR3 bases: TGTGCCAGCAGTGAATCAGGGGCCTATGGCTACACCTTC. This encodes CASSESGAYGYTF.

The rearrangement joins TRBV5-1 to TRBJ1-1, with a possible D match to TRBD1 (5 bases). The CDR3 has 14 residues. Deletions cut 6 bases from V and 5 bases from J, with 17 bases between. Germline CDR1 SGHRS, CDR2 YFSETQ. This CDR3 is CASNGLGGGTEAFF. Written as DNA, the CDR3 is TGCGCCAGCAACGGTCTTGGGGGAGGGACTGAAGCTTTCTTT.

CDR3 residues: CASLLRLAGGLETQYF. The CDR3 DNA is TGTGCCAGCTTATTGAGGCTAGCGGGGGGATTAGAGACCCAGTACTTC. The chain couples TRBV11-2 to TRBJ2-5; 11 bases agree with TRBD2. The CDR3 extends over 16 amino acids. Germline trimming cut 8 bases from V and 4 bases from J; bases unmatched to any gene: 12. Germline values: CDR1 SGHAT, CDR2 FQNNGV.

J is TRBJ1-1 and V is TRBV28; D unresolved. The length of the CDR3 is 11 residues. V was pared by 6 bases and J by 5 bases, with 7 bases between. Germline V lookup: CDR1 MDHEN, CDR2 SYDVKM. CDR3 in amino acids: CASRSVTEAFF. The CDR3 coding sequence is TGTGCCAGCAGATCAGTTACTGAAGCTTTCTTT.

This chain links TRBV5-1 with TRBJ1-6; D possibly corresponds to TRBD1 (5 bases). V gave up 4 bases and J gave up 5 bases, with 19 bases separating them. The germline V gene encodes CDR1 SGHRS and CDR2 YFSETQ. The CDR3 loop spans 17 amino acids. The CDR3 protein is CASSPGVWERDNSPLHF. CDR3 DNA sequence: TGCGCCAGCAGCCCGGGGGTCTGGGAGAGGGATAATTCACCCCTCCACTTT.

The rearrangement uses TRBV28 and TRBJ2-1; D possibly corresponds to TRBD2 (6 bases). Germline V gene sequence: CDR1 MDHEN, CDR2 SYDVKM. The CDR3 has 13 amino acids. V dropped 3 bases and J dropped 9 bases, with 12 bases sitting between them. DNA of the CDR3: TGTGCCAGCAGTTTGTCGGGGGTAAGTGAGCAGTTCTTC. Amino acid sequence: CASSLSGVSEQFF.

The chain couples TRBV7-6 to TRBJ2-7, with 9 bases lining up with TRBD1. CDR3 length: 15 amino acids. In germline, CDR1 is SGHVS, CDR2 FNYEAQ. V lost 4 bases to trimming and J lost 2 bases; unmatched junction nucleotides: 6. The CDR3 spells CASSYDRGWTYEQYF. The CDR3 DNA reads as TGTGCCAGCAGCTACGACAGGGGGTGGACCTACGAGCAGTACTTC.

The chain links TRBV5-4 to TRBJ2-1, with unresolved D. Germline loops: CDR1 SGHNT, CDR2 YYREEE (reference sequence). This CDR3 is built from 13 residues. V lost 9 bases and J lost 1, with 11 bases in between. CDR3 sequence (DNA): TGTGCCATCACCCAGATTTCCTACAATGAGCAGTTCTTC. Residues: CAITQISYNEQFF.

V and J are TRBV7-2 and TRBJ2-7, with 9 nucleotides matching TRBD2. The length of the CDR3 is 16 residues. Germline V gene data show CDR1 as SGHTA and CDR2 as FQGNSA. Unmatched junction bases numbered 11, after V lost 1 base and J lost 7 bases. CDR3 DNA sequence: TGTGCCAGCAGCTTAGATTGGTCCAGCGGGGGGAGGGAGCAGTACTTC. Protein product: CASSLDWSSGGREQYF.

The chain carries TRBV6-5 and TRBJ2-7, with D tentatively TRBD1 (7 bases). The germline V gene encodes CDR1 MNHEY and CDR2 SVGAGI. Trimming pared 6 bases from V and 6 bases from J, leaving 15 bases between. This CDR3 has 13 residues. CDR3 region: CASREGARGEQYF. CDR3 in DNA: TGTGCCAGCAGGGAGGGGGCAAGGGGCGAGCAGTACTTC.

V and J are TRBV10-1 and TRBJ2-7; a possible D gene is TRBD2 (5 bases). Germline V CDR1 and CDR2: WNHNN, SYGVQD (reference sequence). V shed 0 bases and J shed 1 base, with 7 bases lying between them. The CDR3 is 14 amino acids. For the CDR3, the DNA is TGCGCCAGCAGTGAGTCGGGGAGATCCTACGAGCAGTACTTC. As protein: CASSESGRSYEQYF.

V usage is TRBV6-5 and J usage is TRBJ1-1; D not certain. Trimming took 5 bases from V and 0 from J, leaving 7 bases between them. Germline CDR1 and CDR2: MNHEY and SVGAGI. This CDR3 contains 13 residues. The CDR3 sequence is CASSPHLNTEAFF. The CDR3 region has the DNA TGTGCCAGCAGTCCGCACTTGAACACTGAAGCTTTCTTT.

V usage is TRBV19 and J usage is TRBJ1-1; 9 bases map to TRBD1. CDR3 length: 13 residues. The germline CDR1 and CDR2 sequences are LNHDA and SQIVND (reference sequence). The V gene end was trimmed by 10 bases and the J gene end by 3 bases; junction bases not matched to a gene: 6. The CDR3 reads CATHRDRDTEAFF. The CDR3 DNA is TGTGCCACCCACCGGGACAGGGACACTGAAGCTTTCTTT.

The genes are TRBV3-1 (or the pseudogene TRBV3-2) and TRBJ2-1, with 8 bases matching TRBD2. V was clipped by 2 bases and J by 4 bases; unmatched bases: 7. The CDR3 is made up of 16 amino acids. The germline gives CDR1 LGHDT, CDR2 YNNKEL (reference sequence). The CDR3 nucleotides read TGTGCCAGCAGCCAACCCCTAGCGGGTTCGTACAATGAGCAGTTCTTC. Translating it yields CASSQPLAGSYNEQFF.

This chain uses TRBV2 with TRBJ1-5; D gene ambiguous. The CDR3 is 13 amino acids. Germline loops: CDR1 SNHLY, CDR2 FYNNEI. The V end lost 8 bases, the J end lost 2 bases, and 10 bases lay between the germline ends. DNA for the CDR3: TGTGCCAGCGGAAAGGAGGGCAATCAGCCCCAGCATTTT. It translates to CASGKEGNQPQHF.

This clone was seen only a few times. The gene calls are TRBV5-1 and TRBJ2-1; maybe TRBD2 (6 bases). Germline CDR1 SGHRS, CDR2 YFSETQ. V lost 3 bases and J lost 4, with 20 bases in between. This CDR3 is built from 17 residues. CDR3: CASSWGFGGASYNEQFF. The CDR3, as DNA: TGCGCCAGCAGCTGGGGATTCGGCGGGGCTTCTTACAATGAGCAGTTCTTC.

The chain employs TRBV25-1 and TRBJ1-2; D possibly corresponds to TRBD1 (5 bases). The CDR3 runs 12 residues. Germline V lookup: CDR1 MGHDK, CDR2 SYGVNS. Trimming shortened V by 8 bases and J by 6 bases, and 13 bases separated the two germline ends. The CDR3 coding sequence is TGTGCCAGCGGGCGGGACTATCATGGCTACACCTTC. It specifies CASGRDYHGYTF.

The chain combines TRBV19 with TRBJ2-3; 8 nucleotides match TRBD1. The CDR3 runs to 14 residues. V lost 9 bases and J lost 6; bases outside the gene matches: 11. In germline, CDR1 is LNHDA, CDR2 SQIVND (reference sequence). The CDR3 DNA sequence: TGTGCCAGCGGGTGGCAGGGGGCGCGGGATACGCAGTATTTT. Translated: CASGWQGARDTQYF.

This chain connects TRBV15 to TRBJ1-5, with 8 bases aligning to TRBD1. The CDR3 runs 14 residues. Germline CDR1 reads LNHNV; CDR2 reads YYDKDF (reference sequence). The J segment lost 11 bases and the V segment lost 4 bases, leaving 10 bases of the junction unmatched. This CDR3 is CATSKSGTGITQHF. The DNA for the CDR3 is TGTGCCACCAGCAAATCCGGGACAGGAATTACCCAGCATTTT.

The chain employs TRBV9 and TRBJ2-1; D gene unclear. Germline CDR1 SGDLS, CDR2 YYNGEE. With 0 bases removed from V and 4 bases from J, the gap between germline ends came to 11 bases. This CDR3 spans 15 amino acids. CDR3 sequence: CASSVGLRRYNEQFF. The CDR3 DNA is TGTGCCAGCAGCGTAGGACTCCGGAGATACAATGAGCAGTTCTTC.

In its sample, this clone was seen once. The genes are TRBV6-5 and TRBJ2-7; tentatively, D is TRBD1 (6 bases). CDR1 and CDR2 from the germline V gene are MNHEY and SVGAGI. Trimming left V 5 bases short and J 3 bases short, with 14 bases between. The CDR3 runs to 14 residues. CDR3 bases: TGTGCCAGCAGTCGACAGGTGGGATACTACGAGCAGTACTTC. This codes for CASSRQVGYYEQYF.

The chain recombines TRBV6-1 with TRBJ2-1, with 16 bases matching TRBD2. The CDR3 runs to 16 residues. Trimming took 4 bases from V and 7 from J; bases not matched to a gene: 4. In germline, CDR1 is MNHNS, CDR2 SASEGT. CDR3 sequence reads: CASSGGTSGRVNEQFF. For the CDR3, the DNA is TGTGCCAGCAGTGGGGGGACTAGCGGGAGGGTGAATGAGCAGTTCTTC.

A single count supports this clone. The CDR3 bases are TGTGCCAGCTCACTGAGTTCATCGGACAGGCACGGCTCTGGGGCCAACGTCCTGACTTTC. Translated, it gives CASSLSSSDRHGSGANVLTF. The gene calls are TRBV18 and TRBJ2-6; 7 bases match TRBD1. Trimming cost V 4 bases and J 0 bases; bases outside gene matches: 15. Germline V gene sequence: CDR1 KGHSH, CDR2 LQKENI. The CDR3 runs 20 residues.

This chain uses TRBV6-5 with TRBJ2-1; 8 bases agree with TRBD1. The CDR3 consists of 13 residues. The V and J ends lost 10 bases and 5 bases, in that order; junction bases with no gene match: 7. Germline V CDR1 and CDR2: MNHEY, SVGAGI. CDR3: CATARTGNNEQFF. As DNA, the CDR3 is TGTGCCACCGCCCGGACAGGGAACAATGAGCAGTTCTTC.

This clone was seen only a few times. The chain has TRBV4-2 and TRBJ2-7, with TRBD1 matching 8 bases. The J segment lost 12 bases and the V segment lost 0 bases, leaving 7 bases of the junction unmatched. Germline CDR1 LGHNA, CDR2 YNFKEQ. The CDR3 is 13 amino acids. The CDR3 loop is CASSQDPGQEGYF. The DNA for the CDR3 is TGTGCCAGCAGCCAAGATCCGGGACAGGAGGGGTACTTC.

The chain combines TRBV2 with TRBJ1-2; 7 bases agree with TRBD1. V lost 6 bases to trimming and J lost 8 bases; unmatched junction nucleotides: 15. The CDR3 runs 15 residues. The germline gives CDR1 SNHLY, CDR2 FYNNEI. CDR3 bases: TGTGCCAGCAGGGTGGGACAGCAGCGCGTCCGGGGCTACACCTTC. As protein: CASRVGQQRVRGYTF. Full variable domain (outside the CDR3, taken from reference TRBV2 and TRBJ1-2): EPEVTQTPSHQVTQMGQEVILRCVPISNHLYFYWYRQILGQKVEFLVSFYNNEISEKSEIFDDQFSVERPDGSNFTLKIRSTKLEDSAMYFCASRVGQQRVRGYTFGSGTRLTVV.

The chain combines TRBV14 with TRBJ1-2; 7 bases match TRBD1. Trimming at V came to 1 base and at J to 7 bases, leaving 12 bases not matched to a gene. The V gene's germline CDR1 is SGHDN and CDR2 FVKESK. This CDR3 has 16 amino acids. The CDR3 DNA reads TGTGCCAGCAGCCAAGCCGATGGCAGGGGGTGGTTTGGCTACACCTTC. Protein product: CASSQADGRGWFGYTF. Full variable domain (outside the CDR3, taken from reference TRBV14 and TRBJ1-2): EAGVTQFPSHSVIEKGQTVTLRCDPISGHDNLYWYRRVMGKEIKFLLHFVKESKQDESGMPNNRFLAERTGGTYSTLKVQPAELEDSGVYFCASSQADGRGWFGYTFGSGTRLTVV.

This clone was seen a handful of times. The chain links TRBV3-1 (or the pseudogene TRBV3-2) to TRBJ1-4; D is unclear. V lost 3 bases and J 12 bases, leaving 11 bases between the germline ends. The germline V gene encodes CDR1 LGHDT and CDR2 YNNKEL (reference sequence). The length of the CDR3 is 12 residues. The CDR3 DNA sequence: TGTGCCAGCAGCCACCGTAACACCGAACTGTTTTTT. Translated, it gives CASSHRNTELFF.

This clone was observed a handful of times. The chain couples TRBV28 to TRBJ1-1; D call uncertain. The CDR3 totals 13 residues. CDR1 and CDR2 (germline): MDHEN, SYDVKM. V lost 6 bases, J lost 1 base, and 9 bases lay in between. CDR3 nucleotides: TGTGCCAGCAGCCCTGACTGGAACACTGAAGCTTTCTTT. Protein: CASSPDWNTEAFF.

The chain employs TRBV28 and TRBJ2-2; 10 nucleotides align to TRBD1. This CDR3 comprises 16 residues. The V and J ends lost 4 bases and 4 bases, in that order; junction bases with no gene match: 6. Germline V gene data show CDR1 as MDHEN and CDR2 as SYDVKM. CDR3 amino acids: CASSSRTGGFTGELFF. The CDR3 DNA reads as TGTGCCAGCAGTTCCCGGACAGGGGGGTTCACCGGGGAGCTGTTTTTT.